The entry below describes one T cell receptor beta chain. The sample originates from a study of blood T cell repertoires in COVID-19. Study overall: The samples span acute and convalescent COVID-19 from the United States, Italy and Spain. Sample material is recorded as cDNA or gDNA derived from T cells, B-cell-depleted T cells, or PBMCs.

As processed by the authors: Reference gene primers were amplified, and this amplification served to estimate nucleated cell counts. This table comes from immunoSEQ multiplex PCR, and its TCRdb copy is limited to in-frame clones, with some not included. V, J and clone size were drawn from that table, and D and trimming were deduced from the DNA. The data contain hundreds of thousands of clones, about 86% of them seen just once; the ten biggest clones take up about 2.2%. Sequenced sample: peripheral blood. This TCR was sampled from a woman between 45 and 65 years old with acute or convalescent COVID-19.

The CDR3, as DNA: TGTGCCAGCAGCACCCGGACAGGGATTAATGAAAAACTGTTTTTT. Residues: CASSTRTGINEKLFF. The V and J genes are TRBV9 and TRBJ1-4; 8 nucleotides agree with TRBD1. Per the germline V gene, CDR1 is SGDLS and CDR2 is YYNGEE. The CDR3 loop spans 15 amino acids. J gave up 4 bases and V 4 bases, and 6 bases lay outside the gene matches.